This TCR beta chain was sequenced during a study of cytomegalovirus exposure and HLA in healthy donors. Using immunoSEQ multiplex PCR, the repertoire was profiled, and TCRdb retains in-frame clones only, with some absent. The sample yields 100,000 to 150,000 clones, roughly 90% seen once. The CDR3 contains 14 residues. CDR1 is MNHEY and CDR2 is SMNVEV in the germline V gene (reference sequence). The V end was cut by 6 bases, the J end by 4 bases, with 15 bases between. This chain uses TRBV27 with TRBJ1-2; D might be TRBD1 (6 bases). Sample: PBMCs. This receptor was taken from a woman younger than 30 in good health and CMV-seronegative. CDR3 sequence reads: CASSPQGTGYGYTF. The CDR3 DNA follows: TGTGCCAGCAGCCCACAGGGAACGGGCTATGGCTACACCTTC.